The rows below give T cell receptor beta chains drawn from one sample of a study of cytomegalovirus exposure and HLA in healthy donors. TCRdb keeps only in-frame clones here, not all; method: immunoSEQ multiplex PCR. The profile shows roughly 150,000 clones, roughly 80% of them singletons. The sample was PBMCs. These receptors were collected from a woman in her thirties or forties in good health and CMV-seronegative. Each CDR3 is given with its conserved first and last residue. D genes are given only for firm matches. Size is stated for part of the rows, as once, few or many counts, or as a class when the clone is expanded.

clone_size	d_call	v_call	j_call	cdr3_nt	cdr3_aa
once	NA	TRBV27	TRBJ1-1	TGTGCCAGCAGTTTAGTTTTCGGGAACACTGAAGCTTTCTTT	CASSLVFGNTEAFF
few	NA	TRBV7-9	TRBJ1-3	TGTGCCAGCAGACTAAACACCATATATTTT	CASRLNTIYF
NA	TRBD1	TRBV6-1	TRBJ1-2	TGTGCCAGCAGTGAGGCCTCCTACAGGGGGCAAGGCTACACCTTC	CASSEASYRGQGYTF
NA	TRBD2	TRBV19	TRBJ2-5	TGTGCCAGTAGCGATAGACTAGCGGGAGAAGAGACCCAGTACTTC	CASSDRLAGEETQYF
NA	NA	TRBV18	TRBJ2-2	TGTGCCAGCTTAACAGAGGCGGGAATCTCCACCGGGGAGCTGTTTTTT	CASLTEAGISTGELFF
NA	NA	TRBV2	TRBJ1-5	TGTGCCAGCGACCGGGACTCTGCTAGCAATCAGCCCCAGCATTTT	CASDRDSASNQPQHF
NA	TRBD1	TRBV6-1	TRBJ1-4	TGTGTCAGCAGTGAAGACGGGACAGGGTATGAAAAACTGTTTTTT	CVSSEDGTGYEKLFF
NA	NA	TRBV5-6	TRBJ1-1	TGTGCCAGCAGCTTCGGGGGGGGACGGGGGCTGAACACTGAAGCTTTCTTT	CASSFGGGRGLNTEAFF
NA	NA	TRBV29-1	TRBJ1-3	TGCAGCGTTGCTTTAAGGAAAGCGGGAAACACCATATATTTT	CSVALRKAGNTIYF
NA	NA	TRBV28	TRBJ1-3	TGTGCCAGCAGTCCCCGTCGGGACACTGGAAACACCATATATTTT	CASSPRRDTGNTIYF
NA	TRBD1	TRBV7-9	TRBJ1-1	TGTGCCAGCAGCTATTCCACAGGGGGCTGGACTGAAGCTTTCTTT	CASSYSTGGWTEAFF
NA	NA	TRBV18	TRBJ1-1	TGTGCCAGCTCACCCGGGAACACTGAAGCTTTCTTT	CASSPGNTEAFF
NA	TRBD1	TRBV5-8	TRBJ1-2	TGTGCCAGCAGCTGGACAGGGGGGTTCTATGGCTACACCTTC	CASSWTGGFYGYTF
NA	NA	TRBV6-1	TRBJ1-2	TGTGCCAGCAGTGAATCCCCACTGACAAGATTCTATGGCTACACCTTC	CASSESPLTRFYGYTF
NA	TRBD1	TRBV6-1	TRBJ2-1	TGTGCCAGCAGTGTAAACCGGGACAGGGGCCGGCAGTTCTTC	CASSVNRDRGRQFF
few	NA	TRBV6-1	TRBJ1-1	TGTGCCAGCAGTAGAGACAGGAACACTGAAGCTTTCTTT	CASSRDRNTEAFF
NA	NA	TRBV4-1	TRBJ1-1	TGCGCCAGCAGCCAAGACCGATGGGGGGGGACTGAAGCTTTCTTT	CASSQDRWGGTEAFF
NA	NA	TRBV7-8	TRBJ2-6	TGTGCCAGCAGCTTAGCGCTGAGCTCTGGGGCCAACGTCCTGACTTTC	CASSLALSSGANVLTF
once	NA	TRBV4-2	TRBJ2-3	TGTGCCAGCAGCCTCGGGGACTCCTTAAGCACAGATACGCAGTATTTT	CASSLGDSLSTDTQYF
NA	NA	TRBV6-1	TRBJ2-4	TGTGCCAGCAGCCCACAGGGTATCGACAAAAACATTCAGTACTTC	CASSPQGIDKNIQYF